This T cell receptor (beta chain) came from a study of T cells after yellow fever vaccination. This CDR3 is built from 15 residues. Per the germline V gene, CDR1 is MNHNY and CDR2 is SVGAGI (reference sequence). Trimming took 2 bases from V and 0 from J, leaving 8 bases between them. Each CDR3 protein is one row after TCRdb ran MiXCR on the 5' RACE reads. The sample has about 320,000 distinct CDR3 sequences, around 4.3% seen once. This receptor was taken from a man aged 18 to 30 who received the YFV17D yellow fever vaccine. The sample here was PBMCs, taken 15 days after the yellow fever booster vaccination. This sequence joins TRBV6-6 and TRBJ2-1, with D possibly matching TRBD1 (5 bases). The CDR3 bases are TGTGCCAGCAGTTACGGGGCTGGCTCCTACAATGAGCAGTTCTTC. Translation gives CASSYGAGSYNEQFF.